This T cell receptor (beta chain) was observed in a study of neurological immune-mediated disorders. Looking at the study overall: Of the approximately 35 patients with multiple sclerosis, some 31 had relapsing-remitting MS, whereas the remaining 3 had secondary progressive MS.

The CDR3 contains 14 residues. Trimming took off 0 bases at V and 11 bases at J, with 16 bases between the two ends. The germline V gene has CDR1 LGHNA and CDR2 YSLEER. The cDNA was produced through 5'RACE with 10-nucleotide random UMIs. TCRdb re-analysed the 5' RACE reads in MiXCR, keeping a single row per CDR3 protein. This table holds 130,000 or so distinct CDR3 sequences, roughly 3.1% found once. This receptor was obtained from a woman aged 30 to 39 with multiple sclerosis. Specimen: PBMCs. The J gene is TRBJ1-1, the V gene TRBV4-3; D perhaps matches TRBD1 (5 bases). The CDR3 reads CASSQDYRPYRAFF. Here the CDR3 DNA reads TGCGCCAGCAGCCAAGATTACAGGCCGTATCGGGCTTTCTTT.